One and the same sample provided the 27 T cell receptor beta chains below, sequenced in a study of neoadjuvant anti-PD-1 for oral cavity cancer (dated by TCRdb to the early 2020s). The receptor library was made with the immunoSEQ multiplex PCR assay. TCRdb obtained this table from immuneACCESS and retained in-frame rearrangements with V and J assigned. These tables miss some clones; where compared with another copy, unresolved V genes account for less than half of the shortfall, and the remainder is unexplained. Within this sample are about 15,000 clones, with around 36% of them counted one time only. The top ten hold around 39% of the sample. Interpreted using the paper, the time point label stands for: after neoadjuvant nivolumab, at surgical resection. The source was tumor tissue, collected after nivolumab (anti-PD-1) treatment. These receptors all stem from a person aged 40 to 85 with oral cavity squamous cell carcinoma.

This clone occurred a few times. The gene calls are TRBV7-2 and TRBJ1-6; D remains unclear. CDR3 length equals 16 residues. Germline V gene data show CDR1 as SGHTA and CDR2 as FQGNSA. V lost 5 bases and J lost 0, with 11 bases in between. The CDR3 region is CASSLDWSSYNSPLHF. The DNA of the CDR3 is TGTGCCAGCAGCCTCGACTGGAGCTCCTATAATTCACCCCTCCACTTT.

With respect to this clone: Mismatch with germline at one junction end may stem from a read error. This rearrangement joins TRBV7-1 to TRBJ1-4, with 7 positions matching TRBD1. TRBV7-1 is identified as an open reading frame with a role that is uncertain. The CDR3 length is 16 residues. The CDR3 nucleotides are TGCGCCAGCAGCCAACAGAGGGGGCGGAAGAATGAAAAACTGTTTTTT. Its protein is CASSQQRGRKNEKLFF.

V gene TRBV19 combines with J gene TRBJ1-6; D gene unclear. CDR1 and CDR2 (germline): LNHDA, SQIVND (reference sequence). V was clipped by 10 bases and J by 8 bases, with 18 bases between them. The CDR3 has 14 residues. The CDR3 nucleotides read TGTGCCACCTCCCCGGAGCCCTTATATTCACCCCTCCACTTT. Residues: CATSPEPLYSPLHF.

The genes are TRBV7-9 and TRBJ2-3; D gene ambiguous. The germline gives CDR1 SEHNR, CDR2 FQNEAQ (reference sequence). The CDR3 covers 12 residues. Trimming took off 3 bases at V and 3 bases at J, with 4 bases between the two ends. CDR3 DNA sequence: TGTGCCAGCAGCTTTGGTACAGATACGCAGTATTTT. Translating it yields CASSFGTDTQYF.

This clone was found a few times. This chain links TRBV27 with TRBJ2-6; the D is unclear. CDR3 size: 14 residues. Trimming shortened V by 7 bases and J by 3 bases, and 10 bases separated the two germline ends. Germline CDR1 reads MNHEY; CDR2 reads SMNVEV (reference sequence). The CDR3 reads CASMGTGGANVLTF. The DNA for the CDR3 is TGTGCCAGCATGGGTACCGGTGGGGCCAACGTCCTGACTTTC.

J is TRBJ1-4 and V is TRBV4-1, with D uncertain. The germline gives CDR1 MGHRA, CDR2 YSYEKL. The V gene lost 3 bases and the J gene lost 3 bases, with 5 bases spanning the gap. The CDR3 contains 13 residues. The CDR3 nucleotides are TGCGCCAGCAGCCAGCGGTCTAATGAAAAACTGTTTTTT. Protein sequence: CASSQRSNEKLFF.

This clone ranks as medium-sized. The chain joins TRBV11-3 to TRBJ2-2; unclear D gene. CDR1 is SGHNT and CDR2 is YENEEA in the germline V gene. V was pared by 1 base and J by 5 bases, with 8 bases between. The CDR3 has 14 residues. In nucleotides, the CDR3 is TGTGCCAGCAGCTTAGTGGCAGGAACCGGGGAGCTGTTTTTT. It encodes CASSLVAGTGELFF. Filled out from reference TRBV11-3 and TRBJ2-2, the complete variable domain reads EAGVVQSPRYKIIEKKQPVAFWCNPISGHNTLYWYLQNLGQGPELLIRYENEEAVDDSQLPKDRFSAERLKGVDSTLKIQPAELGDSAVYLCASSLVAGTGELFFGEGSRLTVL.

This clone has just a few counts. This rearrangement joins TRBV5-6 to TRBJ1-3; the D gene is possibly TRBD1 (5 bases). Germline values: CDR1 SGHDT, CDR2 YYEEEE. Trimming removed 4 bases at V and 2 bases at J, with 7 bases between. This CDR3 comprises 13 residues. CDR3 region: CASSAGTGNTIYF. The CDR3 DNA follows: TGTGCCAGCAGCGCAGGGACTGGAAACACCATATATTTT.

CDR3 sequence reads: CASSTRWEGASYEQYF. The CDR3 DNA is TGTGCCAGTAGTACTCGGTGGGAGGGGGCCTCCTACGAGCAGTACTTC. V usage is TRBV19 and J usage is TRBJ2-7, with D perhaps matching TRBD1 or TRBD2 (7 bases each). V lost 4 bases, J lost 0 bases, and 16 bases lay in between. The CDR3 has 16 residues. Germline lookup yields CDR1 LNHDA and CDR2 SQIVND (reference sequence).

This clone was detected a few times. This chain connects TRBV29-1 to TRBJ2-3, with 8 bases matching TRBD1. Germline V lookup: CDR1 SQVTM, CDR2 ANQGSEA. The CDR3 length is 16 residues. V trimming: 0 bases; J trimming: 8 bases; junction bases outside the gene matches: 13. This chain's CDR3 is CSVEEDRAGWVGTQYF. Written as DNA, the CDR3 is TGCAGCGTTGAAGAGGACAGGGCGGGGTGGGTTGGTACGCAGTATTTT.

This sequence joins TRBV5-1 and TRBJ2-3; the D gene could be TRBD1 or TRBD2 (5 bases each). The CDR3 spans 15 residues. V was trimmed by 3 bases and J by 2 bases, leaving 13 bases between them. Germline V gene data show CDR1 as SGHRS and CDR2 as YFSETQ. The CDR3 is CASSSGTLLTDTQYF. CDR3 nucleotide sequence: TGCGCCAGCAGCTCCGGGACGCTTCTCACAGATACGCAGTATTTT.

This clone occurred a few times. The J gene is TRBJ1-1, the V gene TRBV19; D perhaps matches TRBD1 (5 bases). Trimming pared 2 bases from V and 0 bases from J, leaving 16 bases between. This CDR3 comprises 17 residues. Per the germline V gene, CDR1 is LNHDA and CDR2 is SQIVND (reference sequence). This CDR3 reads CASSIMRGGTVNTEAFF. The DNA of the CDR3 is TGTGCCAGTAGTATAATGAGGGGTGGAACAGTGAACACTGAAGCTTTCTTT.

This chain uses TRBV18 with TRBJ2-7; the match to TRBD2 covers 11 bases. Trimming removed 6 bases from V and 1 base from J; junction bases left unmatched: 5. Germline CDR1 is KGHSH and CDR2 is LQKENI. The CDR3 length is 15 residues. The CDR3 is CASSTTSGGSYEQYF. For the CDR3, the DNA is TGTGCCAGCTCGACTACTAGCGGGGGATCCTACGAGCAGTACTTC.

This clone is medium-sized by share. The chain has TRBV21-1 and TRBJ2-7; the tabulated D call, TRBD1, remains unverified against the DNA. TRBV21-1 counts as a pseudogene. The CDR3 runs to 16 residues. Here the CDR3 reads CASSDRQDSFSYEQYF. The CDR3 nucleotides are TGTGCCAGCAGCGACCGACAGGATTCGTTTTCCTACGAGCAGTACTTC.

The rearrangement links TRBV30 to TRBJ1-5, with D perhaps TRBD1 (5 bases). CDR3 size: 13 residues. V lost 2 bases to trimming and J lost 4 bases, with 9 bases between them. Looked up from germline, CDR1 is GTSNPN and CDR2 is SVGIG (reference sequence). The DNA for the CDR3 is TGTGCCTGGAGTCTGGGGCAGAATCAGCCCCAGCATTTT. It encodes CAWSLGQNQPQHF.

The chain employs TRBV6-5 and TRBJ1-1; no firm D call. The ends were cut back, 8 bases at V and 3 bases at J, with 19 bases in the middle. This CDR3 has 15 amino acids. Germline V gives CDR1 MNHEY, CDR2 SVGAGI. The CDR3 is CASQKSGVSDTEAFF. Written as DNA, the CDR3 is TGTGCCAGCCAAAAGTCTGGGGTCTCGGACACTGAAGCTTTCTTT.

The V and J genes are TRBV10-3 and TRBJ1-1, with a possible D match to TRBD1 (5 bases). Germline loops: CDR1 ENHRY, CDR2 SYGVKD. The CDR3 sequence is 16 residues long. V was cut by 2 bases and J by 0 bases, with 13 bases left in between. Here the CDR3 reads CAISEKGVKMNTEAFF. CDR3 DNA sequence: TGTGCCATCAGTGAGAAAGGGGTAAAAATGAACACTGAAGCTTTCTTT.

The V gene is TRBV27, the J gene TRBJ2-3; D unclear. CDR1 and CDR2 from the germline V gene are MNHEY and SMNVEV (reference sequence). V shed 3 bases and J shed 4 bases, with 11 bases lying between them. This CDR3 comprises 14 residues. CDR3 protein: CASSFSSWADTQYF. Written as DNA, the CDR3 is TGTGCCAGCAGTTTCTCTAGTTGGGCAGATACGCAGTATTTT.

This chain joins TRBV4-1 and TRBJ2-7, with a tentative D call TRBD1 (6 bases). V lost 2 bases and J lost 0, with 11 bases in between. The germline CDR1 and CDR2 sequences are MGHRA and YSYEKL. This CDR3 is built from 15 residues. CDR3 loop: CASSQTTGSSYEQYF. The CDR3, as DNA: TGCGCCAGCAGCCAAACCACAGGGAGCTCCTACGAGCAGTACTTC.

The chain has TRBV29-1 and TRBJ1-2, with 8 bases lining up with TRBD1. V trimming: 6 bases; J trimming: 5 bases; junction bases outside the gene matches: 5. This CDR3 spans 12 amino acids. Germline values: CDR1 SQVTM, CDR2 ANQGSEA. The CDR3 coding sequence is TGCAGCGTAAAGACAGGGGAGTATGGCTACACCTTC. Translation: CSVKTGEYGYTF.

The CDR3 coding sequence is TGTGCCAGCAGCTTAGAGGGGGGGAAAGAAGAGACCCAGTACTTC. Its protein is CASSLEGGKEETQYF. The V call is TRBV7-8, the J call TRBJ2-5; D is perhaps TRBD2 (7 bases). The V gene lost 1 base and the J gene lost 3 bases, with 12 bases spanning the gap. The CDR3 sequence is 15 residues long. The germline V gene encodes CDR1 SGHVS and CDR2 FQNEAQ. The variable domain in full, completed from reference TRBV7-8 and TRBJ2-5, reads GAGVSQSPRYKVAKRGQDVALRCDPISGHVSLFWYQQALGQGPEFLTYFQNEAQLDKSGLPSDRFFAERPEGSVSTLKIQRTQQEDSAVYLCASSLEGGKEETQYFGPGTRLLVL.

This clone has a single count. The V gene is TRBV4-1, the J gene TRBJ1-6, with D perhaps matching TRBD1 (5 bases). The length of the CDR3 is 17 residues. The germline CDR1 and CDR2 sequences are MGHRA and YSYEKL. The V gene lost 0 bases and the J gene lost 0 bases, with 9 bases spanning the gap. CDR3 amino acids: CASSQDAGGSYNSPLHF. The CDR3 DNA reads as TGCGCCAGCAGCCAAGATGCGGGGGGCTCCTATAATTCACCCCTCCACTTT.

This clone is medium-sized (0.01 to 0.1%) in the sample. J is TRBJ1-5 and V is TRBV10-3; the match to TRBD1 covers 8 bases. CDR3 length equals 18 residues. Germline loops: CDR1 ENHRY, CDR2 SYGVKD. J gave up 0 bases and V 2 bases, and 9 bases lay outside the gene matches. The CDR3 region is CAISENRGTHNSNQPQHF. The CDR3 region has the DNA TGTGCCATCAGTGAGAACAGGGGGACACACAATAGCAATCAGCCCCAGCATTTT.

This clone was observed a handful of times. This rearrangement joins TRBV10-1 to TRBJ2-1; a possible D gene is TRBD1 (6 bases). V dropped 6 bases and J dropped 5 bases, with 23 bases sitting between them. The CDR3 is 17 residues long. Germline CDR1 and CDR2: WNHNN and SYGVQD (reference sequence). The CDR3 loop reads CASSPNLGQSGDNEQFF. The CDR3 nucleotides read TGCGCCAGCAGCCCCAACTTGGGACAAAGTGGAGACAATGAGCAGTTCTTC.

This clone showed up many times. The chain carries TRBV13 and TRBJ2-7, with a weak D call TRBD2 (5 bases). CDR1 is PRHDT, CDR2 FYEKMQ, per germline (reference sequence). V lost 0 bases, J lost 7 bases, and 16 bases lay in between. The CDR3 length is 15 residues. The CDR3, as DNA: TGTGCCAGCAGCTTAGGCCCCGGGCAGTCGGGGGAGCAGTACTTC. Translating gives CASSLGPGQSGEQYF.

This clone has more than one count but fewer than ten. This chain uses TRBV2 with TRBJ2-3; 10 nucleotides align to TRBD2. V lost 4 bases to trimming and J lost 0 bases; unmatched junction nucleotides: 10. Germline loops: CDR1 SNHLY, CDR2 FYNNEI. CDR3 size: 18 residues. The CDR3 bases are TGTGCCAGCAGTGGCCAAGCGGGGGGGCCTTCTAGCACAGATACGCAGTATTTT. Translated: CASSGQAGGPSSTDTQYF.

The chain links TRBV4-1 to TRBJ1-2, with D uncertain. The CDR3 spans 15 residues. Germline V gene sequence: CDR1 MGHRA, CDR2 YSYEKL. Trimming took off 1 base at V and 6 bases at J, with 15 bases between the two ends. CDR3 protein: CASSQGRLARHGYTF. CDR3 in DNA: TGCGCCAGCAGCCAAGGTCGACTGGCTCGCCATGGCTACACCTTC.